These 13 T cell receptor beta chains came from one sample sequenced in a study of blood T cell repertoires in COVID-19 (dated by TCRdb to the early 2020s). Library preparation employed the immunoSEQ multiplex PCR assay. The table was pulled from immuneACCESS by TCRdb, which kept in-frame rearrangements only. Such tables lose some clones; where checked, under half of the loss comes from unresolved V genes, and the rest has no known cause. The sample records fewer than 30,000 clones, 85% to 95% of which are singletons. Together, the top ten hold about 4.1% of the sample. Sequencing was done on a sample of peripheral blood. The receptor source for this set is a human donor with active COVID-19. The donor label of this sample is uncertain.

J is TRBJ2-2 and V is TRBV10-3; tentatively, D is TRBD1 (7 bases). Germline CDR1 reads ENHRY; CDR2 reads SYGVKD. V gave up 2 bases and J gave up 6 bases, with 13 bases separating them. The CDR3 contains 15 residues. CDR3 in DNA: TGTGCCATCAGTGAGGGAGGGGGCGCGGCCGGGGAGCTGTTTTTT. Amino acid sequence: CAISEGGGAAGELFF.

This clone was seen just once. The CDR3, as DNA: TGCGCCAGCACGGGTAGCGGGAGTTCCTACGAGCAGTACTTC. It specifies CASTGSGSSYEQYF. This chain links TRBV10-1 with TRBJ2-7, with 9 bases that match TRBD2. The CDR3 has 14 residues. V shed 7 bases and J 1 base; nucleotides not matched to a gene: 5. Germline assignment: CDR1 WNHNN and CDR2 SYGVQD (reference sequence).

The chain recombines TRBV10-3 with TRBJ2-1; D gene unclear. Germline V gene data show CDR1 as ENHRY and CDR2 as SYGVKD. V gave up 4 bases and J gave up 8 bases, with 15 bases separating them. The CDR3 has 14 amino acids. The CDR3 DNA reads TGTGCCATCAGTGCTAATTCTGGTTTGGATGAGCAGTTCTTC. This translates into CAISANSGLDEQFF.

CDR3: CASKNSFSGNTIYF. The CDR3 DNA sequence: TGTGCCAGCAAGAACAGCTTCTCTGGAAACACCATATATTTT. The rearrangement links TRBV6-6 to TRBJ1-3; D call uncertain. Germline assignment: CDR1 MNHNY and CDR2 SVGAGI (reference sequence). This CDR3 comprises 14 residues. Trimming took 7 bases from V and 0 from J, leaving 10 bases between them.

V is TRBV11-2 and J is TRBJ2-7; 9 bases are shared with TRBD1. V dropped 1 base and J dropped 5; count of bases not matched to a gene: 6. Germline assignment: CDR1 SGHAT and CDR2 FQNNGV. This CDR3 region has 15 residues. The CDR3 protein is CASSLVGDRANEQYF. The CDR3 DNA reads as TGTGCCAGCAGCTTAGTCGGGGACAGGGCGAACGAGCAGTACTTC. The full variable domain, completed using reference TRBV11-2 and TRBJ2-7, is EAGVAQSPRYKIIEKRQSVAFWCNPISGHATLYWYQQILGQGPKLLIQFQNNGVVDDSQLPKDRFSAERLKGVDSTLKIQPAKLEDSAVYLCASSLVGDRANEQYFGPGTRLTVT.

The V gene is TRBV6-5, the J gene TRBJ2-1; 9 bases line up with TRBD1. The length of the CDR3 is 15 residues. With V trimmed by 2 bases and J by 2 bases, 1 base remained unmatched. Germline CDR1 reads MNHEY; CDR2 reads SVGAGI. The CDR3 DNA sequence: TGTGCCAGCAGTTACCGGGACAGGGCCTACAATGAGCAGTTCTTC. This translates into CASSYRDRAYNEQFF.

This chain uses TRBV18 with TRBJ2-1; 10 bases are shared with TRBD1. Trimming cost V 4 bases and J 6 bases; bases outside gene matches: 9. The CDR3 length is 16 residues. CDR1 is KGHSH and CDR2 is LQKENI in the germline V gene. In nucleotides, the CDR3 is TGTGCCAGCTCACTCCCGGGACAGGGGTTTGGCAATGAGCAGTTCTTC. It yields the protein CASSLPGQGFGNEQFF. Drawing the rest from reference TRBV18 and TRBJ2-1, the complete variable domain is NAGVMQNPRHLVRRRGQEARLRCSPMKGHSHVYWYRQLPEEGLKFMVYLQKENIIDESGMPKERFSAEFPKEGPSILRIQQVVRGDSAAYFCASSLPGQGFGNEQFFGPGTRLTVL.

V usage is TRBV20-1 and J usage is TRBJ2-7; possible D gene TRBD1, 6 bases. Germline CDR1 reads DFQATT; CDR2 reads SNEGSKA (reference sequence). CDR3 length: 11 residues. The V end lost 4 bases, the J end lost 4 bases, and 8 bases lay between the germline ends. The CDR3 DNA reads TGCAGTGCTAAACAGGGATACGAGCAGTACTTC. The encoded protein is CSAKQGYEQYF.

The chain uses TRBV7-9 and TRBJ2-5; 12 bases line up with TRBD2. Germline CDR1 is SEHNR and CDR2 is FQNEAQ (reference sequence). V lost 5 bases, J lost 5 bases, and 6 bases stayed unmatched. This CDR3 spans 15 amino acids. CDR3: CASSPELAGGETQYF. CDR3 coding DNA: TGTGCCAGCAGCCCGGAACTAGCGGGGGGCGAGACCCAGTACTTC.

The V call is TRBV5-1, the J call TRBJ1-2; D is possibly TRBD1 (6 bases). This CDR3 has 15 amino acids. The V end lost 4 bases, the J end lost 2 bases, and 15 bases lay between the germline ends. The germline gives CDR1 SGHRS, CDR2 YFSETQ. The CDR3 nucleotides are TGCGCCAGCAGCCCCATGGCGGGGGCAAACTATGGCTACACCTTC. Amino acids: CASSPMAGANYGYTF.

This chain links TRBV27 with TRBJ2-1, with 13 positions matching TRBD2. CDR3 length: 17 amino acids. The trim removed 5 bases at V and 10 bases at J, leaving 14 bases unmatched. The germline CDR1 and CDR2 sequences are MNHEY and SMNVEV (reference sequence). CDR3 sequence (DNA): TGTGCCAGCAGTCCACCCCCCGGACTAGCGGGAGTAAAGGAGCAGTTCTTC. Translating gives CASSPPPGLAGVKEQFF.

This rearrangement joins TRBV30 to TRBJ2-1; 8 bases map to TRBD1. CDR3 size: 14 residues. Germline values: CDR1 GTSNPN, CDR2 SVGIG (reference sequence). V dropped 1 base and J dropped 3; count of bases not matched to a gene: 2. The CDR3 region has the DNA TGTGCCTGGAGTGAGGGACAGGACTACAATGAGCAGTTCTTC. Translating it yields CAWSEGQDYNEQFF.

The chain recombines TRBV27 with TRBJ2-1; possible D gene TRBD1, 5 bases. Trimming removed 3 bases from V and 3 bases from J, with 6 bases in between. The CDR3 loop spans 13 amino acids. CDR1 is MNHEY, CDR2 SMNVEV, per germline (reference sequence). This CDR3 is CASSLDNYNEQFF. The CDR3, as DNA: TGTGCCAGCAGTTTGGACAACTACAATGAGCAGTTCTTC.